Presented here are 4 T cell receptor beta chains from one specimen sequenced in a study of blood T cell repertoires in COVID-19. The protocol was immunoSEQ multiplex PCR, while the TCRdb copy is restricted to in-frame clones and leaves out a portion. The sample includes 40,000 to 55,000 clones, nearly 85% of them seen just once. Sample: peripheral blood. The receptor set was obtained from a man aged 35-49 years with acute or convalescent COVID-19.

This clone was seen only a few times. The rearrangement joins TRBV2 to TRBJ1-5, with 9 bases fitting TRBD1. CDR1 SNHLY and CDR2 FYNNEI come from the germline V gene. The CDR3 runs to 14 residues. Trimming took 6 bases from V and 0 from J; bases not matched to a gene: 0. The CDR3 DNA sequence: TGTGCCAGCAGGGGACAGGGTAGCAATCAGCCCCAGCATTTT. Translated: CASRGQGSNQPQHF.

This chain joins TRBV10-2 and TRBJ2-7, with D uncertain. The germline gives CDR1 WSHSY, CDR2 SAAADI. Trimming pared 5 bases from V and 3 bases from J, leaving 8 bases between. The CDR3 covers 12 residues. In DNA, the CDR3 is TGCGCCAGCAGTCAGGAATTCTACGAGCAGTACTTC. Encoded protein: CASSQEFYEQYF.

This chain connects TRBV7-9 to TRBJ1-3, with D tentatively TRBD1 (5 bases). V was clipped by 10 bases and J by 6 bases, with 13 bases between them. The germline V gene has CDR1 SEHNR and CDR2 FQNEAQ (reference sequence). The CDR3 consists of 12 residues. Here the CDR3 DNA reads TGTGCCACCGGACAATCCACAAACACCATATATTTT. This gives the protein CATGQSTNTIYF.

Here the CDR3 DNA reads TGCGCCAGCAGTGAAGACAGGTTCACAGATACGCAGTATTTT. This translates into CASSEDRFTDTQYF. The chain couples TRBV10-2 to TRBJ2-3; maybe TRBD1 (6 bases). V gave up 3 bases and J gave up 2 bases, with 9 bases separating them. The germline gives CDR1 WSHSY, CDR2 SAAADI. The CDR3 has 14 residues.